A single sample is the source of the 19 T cell receptor beta chains below, sequenced in a study of identical twins. MiXCR, applied by TCRdb to the 5' RACE reads, yields one record per CDR3 protein. Among more than 1.5 million distinct CDR3 sequences, around 29% were seen once, and the ten largest hold 0.25% to 0.3%. The sample taken for sequencing was cord blood. The receptors here all came from a newborn girl in good health.

This clonotype was seen a few times. The chain uses TRBV28 and TRBJ2-1, with D possibly matching TRBD2 (7 bases). Trimming pared 2 bases from V and 10 bases from J, leaving 15 bases between. The CDR3 covers 14 residues. Per germline, CDR1 MDHEN and CDR2 SYDVKM. CDR3 in amino acids: CASSLRGGGYEQFF. In DNA, the CDR3 is TGTGCCAGCAGTTTAAGGGGAGGGGGTTACGAGCAGTTCTTC.

This clonotype occurred a few times. The gene calls are TRBV5-6 and TRBJ1-6; D unresolved. The CDR3 runs 14 residues. Germline V gives CDR1 SGHDT, CDR2 YYEEEE. The germline V and J ends were trimmed by 0 bases and 5 bases, with 6 bases remaining between them. This CDR3 is CASSLGWNNSPLHF. CDR3 DNA: TGTGCCAGCAGCTTGGGGTGGAATAATTCACCCCTCCACTTT.

Regarding this clonotype: A read error may produce the germline difference seen at one junction end. This chain joins TRBV5-1 and TRBJ2-7, with 8 bases lining up with TRBD1. Germline V CDR1 and CDR2: SGHRS, YFSETQ. CDR3 length: 15 residues. The CDR3 nucleotides are TGCGCCAACAGCTCTTGGACAGGGCTGACCTACGAGCAGTACTTC. This translates into CANSSWTGLTYEQYF.

V gene TRBV5-8 combines with J gene TRBJ2-3; 10 positions match TRBD2. Losses at the gene ends were 3 bases for V and 2 bases for J; bases not matched to a gene: 6. Germline loops: CDR1 SGHTS, CDR2 YDEGEE. The CDR3 spans 16 residues. The CDR3 DNA reads TGTGCCAGCAGCTCAGCGGGGGGGCCAGACACAGATACGCAGTATTTT. Its translation: CASSSAGGPDTDTQYF.

The chain combines TRBV6-1 with TRBJ1-2; TRBD1 might be the D (6 bases). Deletions cut 1 base from V and 8 bases from J, with 14 bases between. The CDR3 runs 14 residues. Germline V CDR1 and CDR2: MNHNS, SASEGT. The CDR3 DNA reads TGTGCCAGCAGTGAAGTGGGCAGGGGAGACGGCTACACCTTC. Protein sequence: CASSEVGRGDGYTF.

This clonotype has only a few counts. The V call is TRBV7-9, the J call TRBJ1-2, with a weak D call TRBD1 (5 bases). V was shortened by 2 bases and J by 8 bases, with 9 bases between the two germline ends. Germline assignment: CDR1 SEHNR and CDR2 FQNEAQ (reference sequence). The CDR3 consists of 12 residues. CDR3 amino acids: CASSLTGTGYTF. CDR3 nucleotide sequence: TGTGCCAGCAGCTTAACAGGCACGGGCTACACCTTC.

The gene calls are TRBV12-3 or TRBV12-4 and TRBJ1-1, with D unresolved. The CDR3 has 14 amino acids. V lost 3 bases, J lost 7 bases, and 15 bases lay in between. This CDR3 is CASSFGPGPYEAFF. CDR3 sequence (DNA): TGTGCCAGCAGTTTTGGGCCCGGGCCTTATGAAGCTTTCTTT.

CDR3 protein: CASRGKTSNQPQHF. In DNA form, the CDR3 reads TGTGCCAGCAGGGGGAAAACTAGCAATCAGCCCCAGCATTTT. The genes are TRBV6-1 and TRBJ1-5; D is ambiguous. V lost 6 bases and J lost 0, with 9 bases in between. Germline V gives CDR1 MNHNS, CDR2 SASEGT. CDR3 length equals 14 residues.

This clonotype came up a few times. This rearrangement joins TRBV28 to TRBJ1-2; perhaps TRBD1 as D (6 bases). Germline CDR1 reads MDHEN; CDR2 reads SYDVKM. The CDR3 spans 14 residues. The V end was cut by 2 bases, the J end by 8 bases, with 15 bases between. CDR3 sequence (DNA): TGTGCCAGCAGTTTAAATCGCAGGGGAGGGGGCTACACCTTC. This codes for CASSLNRRGGGYTF.

The V gene is TRBV28, the J gene TRBJ1-2; 10 positions agree with TRBD1. The CDR3 runs 14 residues. CDR1 is MDHEN, CDR2 SYDVKM, per germline. The V and J ends lost 5 bases and 4 bases, in that order; junction bases with no gene match: 4. CDR3 sequence (DNA): TGTGCCAGCAGTATCCGGACAGGGGGCTATGGCTACACCTTC. It encodes CASSIRTGGYGYTF.

This chain links TRBV2 with TRBJ1-1, with a possible D match to TRBD1 (5 bases). V was clipped by 3 bases and J by 5 bases, with 13 bases between them. This CDR3 is built from 14 residues. The V gene's germline CDR1 is SNHLY and CDR2 FYNNEI. CDR3 amino acids: CASSEGDLDTEAFF. In DNA, the CDR3 is TGTGCCAGCAGTGAGGGGGACTTAGATACTGAAGCTTTCTTT.

As to this clonotype: One junction end disagrees with the germline gene, perhaps due to a read error. The chain is built from TRBV6-6 and TRBJ2-3; 8 nucleotides match TRBD2. The CDR3 contains 15 residues. Germline V gene data show CDR1 as MNHNY and CDR2 as SVGAGI (reference sequence). CDR3 sequence: CASSDSGGPGDTQYF. In DNA form, the CDR3 reads TGTGCCAGCAGTGACTCGGGGGGGCCGGGAGATACGCAGTATTTT.

The V call is TRBV6-2 or TRBV6-3, the J call TRBJ2-3, with D perhaps TRBD1 or TRBD2 (5 bases each). The CDR3 loop spans 16 amino acids. Germline V gene data show CDR1 as MNHEY and CDR2 as SVGEGT. The V end lost 4 bases, the J end lost 4 bases, and 18 bases lay between the germline ends. The CDR3 loop is CASSSPGTGSPDTQYF. The CDR3 coding sequence is TGTGCCAGCAGTTCCCCTGGGACGGGAAGTCCAGATACGCAGTATTTT.

In its sample, this clonotype was seen a few times. The genes are TRBV2 and TRBJ1-5; possibly TRBD1 for D (5 bases). The CDR3 is 15 amino acids. Between the trimmed V and J ends, which lost 5 bases and 0 bases, there was a span of 11 bases. Looked up from germline, CDR1 is SNHLY and CDR2 is FYNNEI. CDR3 sequence: CASSPWTISNQPQHF. DNA of the CDR3: TGTGCCAGCAGTCCATGGACAATTAGCAATCAGCCCCAGCATTTT.

The table lists this clonotype with a few counts. For the CDR3, the DNA is TGCAGCGTTGAAACTAGCGGGAGAGTTACAGATACGCAGTATTTT. Protein product: CSVETSGRVTDTQYF. The chain couples TRBV29-1 to TRBJ2-3; 11 bases line up with TRBD2. This CDR3 has 15 residues. Germline-derived CDR1 and CDR2 are SQVTM and ANQGSEA. Trimming removed 2 bases from V and 3 bases from J; junction bases left unmatched: 4.

The chain recombines TRBV7-2 with TRBJ2-7; D may be TRBD1 (5 bases). V was cut by 2 bases and J by 4 bases, with 18 bases left in between. The CDR3 contains 16 residues. Germline V gives CDR1 SGHTA, CDR2 FQGNSA. CDR3 residues: CASSLRHVTATYEQYF. The CDR3 DNA is TGTGCCAGCAGCTTAAGGCATGTGACAGCCACTTACGAGCAGTACTTC.

In its sample, this clonotype was seen a few times. The V call is TRBV5-1, the J call TRBJ2-5; 11 bases map to TRBD2. V gave up 7 bases and J gave up 0 bases; unmatched junction bases: 2. The CDR3 contains 14 residues. From germline, CDR1 is SGHRS and CDR2 YFSETQ. CDR3 residues: CASGTSGYQETQYF. CDR3 nucleotides: TGCGCCAGCGGGACTAGCGGCTACCAAGAGACCCAGTACTTC.

The genes are TRBV5-1 and TRBJ2-5; 8 nucleotides match TRBD2. The CDR3 runs 14 residues. J was trimmed by 5 bases and V by 4 bases; bases with no gene match: 7. CDR1 is SGHRS, CDR2 YFSETQ, per germline. The CDR3 region is CASSPGTRVETQYF. The DNA of the CDR3 is TGCGCCAGCAGCCCCGGGACTAGGGTGGAGACCCAGTACTTC.

This clonotype was seen more than once but under ten times. The chain is built from TRBV4-1 and TRBJ2-3; a possible D gene is TRBD2 (6 bases). Trimming stripped 4 bases from V and 13 bases from J, with 18 bases between. The CDR3 is made up of 13 amino acids. The germline CDR1 and CDR2 sequences are MGHRA and YSYEKL. The CDR3 region is CASSLLPGGTKYF. CDR3 sequence (DNA): TGCGCCAGCAGCCTTCTGCCCGGCGGGACCAAGTATTTT.